The sequence of this TCR beta chain was determined in a study of blood T cell repertoires in COVID-19. The wider study: COVID-19 samples, acute and convalescent, were from the United States, Italy and Spain.

CDR1 and CDR2 (germline): SGHRS, YFSETQ. The CDR3 spans 14 residues. V gave up 4 bases and J gave up 4 bases; unmatched junction bases: 6. In the original workflow: Cell counts per sample came from amplifying reference gene primers. Method: immunoSEQ multiplex PCR; TCRdb's copy keeps in-frame clones and lacks some. That table is the source of V, J and clone size, and D and trimming were worked out from the DNA. Here the sample spans about 400,000 clones, 85% to 90% being singletons. The TCR comes from a human donor in a cohort sampled during active COVID-19. The J gene is TRBJ2-5, the V gene TRBV5-1; TRBD1 agrees at 8 bases. Sequencing was performed on peripheral blood. CDR3 loop: CASSTSGQGETQYF. CDR3 DNA: TGCGCCAGCAGCACATCCGGACAGGGAGAGACCCAGTACTTC.